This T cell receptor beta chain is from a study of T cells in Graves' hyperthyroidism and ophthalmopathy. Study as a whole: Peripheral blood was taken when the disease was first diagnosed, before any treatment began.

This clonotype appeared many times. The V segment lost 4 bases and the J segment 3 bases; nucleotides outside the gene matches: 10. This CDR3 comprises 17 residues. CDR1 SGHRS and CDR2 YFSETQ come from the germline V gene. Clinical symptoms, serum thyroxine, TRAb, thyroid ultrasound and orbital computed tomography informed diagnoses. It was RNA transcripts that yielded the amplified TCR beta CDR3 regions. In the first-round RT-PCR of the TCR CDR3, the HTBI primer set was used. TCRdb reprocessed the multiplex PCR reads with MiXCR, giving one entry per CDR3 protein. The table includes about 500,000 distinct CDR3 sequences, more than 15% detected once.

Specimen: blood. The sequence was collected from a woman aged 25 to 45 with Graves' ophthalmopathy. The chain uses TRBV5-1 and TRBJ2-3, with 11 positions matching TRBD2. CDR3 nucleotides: TGCGCCAGCAGCCTTACTAGCGGGAGTAGAATGACAGATACGCAGTATTTT. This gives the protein CASSLTSGSRMTDTQYF. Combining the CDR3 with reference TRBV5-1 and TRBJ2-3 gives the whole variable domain KAGVTQTPRYLIKTRGQQVTLSCSPISGHRSVSWYQQTPGQGLQFLFEYFSETQRNKGNFPGRFSGRQFSNSRSEMNVSTLELGDSALYLCASSLTSGSRMTDTQYFGPGTRLTVL.